A few counts support the clone carrying this T cell receptor beta chain. Antigen unknown. V was trimmed by 3 bases and J by 4 bases, leaving 12 bases between them. CDR3 size: 14 residues. The germline CDR1 and CDR2 sequences are SSHAT and FNYEAQ (reference sequence). The sample originates from a study of cytomegalovirus exposure and HLA in healthy donors. A multiplex PCR was run with 60 Vbeta primers and 13 Jbeta primers. Assay: immunoSEQ multiplex PCR; the TCRdb copy retains only in-frame clones and omits some. Of about 160,000 clones in the sample, about 81% were seen once. General observations from the study: Among the sequence variants, a highly shared cluster was likely an artifact of sequencing.

The sample taken for sequencing was PBMCs. The sequence came from a woman aged 50 to 60 in good health and CMV-seropositive. The chain recombines TRBV7-7 with TRBJ2-5; no clear D gene. CDR3 bases: TGTGCCAGCAGCTTCGGTGGTCAGGCAGAGACCCAGTACTTC. Its translation: CASSFGGQAETQYF. The full variable domain, with the rest looked up from reference TRBV7-7 and TRBJ2-5, is GAGVSQSPRYKVTKRGQDVTLRCDPISSHATLYWYQQALGQGPEFLTYFNYEAQPDKSGLPSDRFSAERPEGSISTLTIQRTEQRDSAMYRCASSFGGQAETQYFGPGTRLLVL.